This T cell receptor beta chain was found in a study of blood T cell repertoires in COVID-19. Germline-derived CDR1 and CDR2 are LGHDT and YNNKEL (reference sequence). Losses at the gene ends were 5 bases for V and 9 bases for J; bases not matched to a gene: 9. This CDR3 has 16 residues. Produced via immunoSEQ multiplex PCR; TCRdb's table is partial and in-frame only. The sample has some 160,000 clones; nearly 80% are singletons. Sequencing input: peripheral blood. The sequence was obtained from a woman over 75 with acute or convalescent COVID-19. The rearrangement joins TRBV3-1 (or the pseudogene TRBV3-2) to TRBJ1-6; 11 bases map to TRBD1. The CDR3 sequence is CASSSRRTGGFSPLHF. CDR3 coding DNA: TGTGCCAGCAGCTCTCGCCGGACAGGGGGCTTTTCACCCCTCCACTTT.